The 7 T cell receptor beta chains below come from one sample, sequenced in a study of shared clonotypes between healthy human individuals. Selected positively for CCR7 and CD45RO-negative, naive CD8 cells excluded terminally differentiated effector memory CD45RA+ cells. Using immunoSEQ multiplex PCR, the repertoire was profiled, and TCRdb retains in-frame clones only, with some absent. The sample lists around 1.9 million clones, around 95% occurring once. Input material: naive CD8+ T cells from PBMCs. The origin of the receptors is a man aged 18 to 29 in good health. Some clones in this sample may be carry-over from other donors' samples.

A word on this clone: Other nucleotide sequences in the sample specify the same CDR3. The chain couples TRBV27 to TRBJ1-1; no definite D call. CDR3 size: 11 residues. Germline CDR1 is MNHEY and CDR2 is SMNVEV (reference sequence). Trimming removed 8 bases from V and 8 bases from J, with 12 bases in between. CDR3 coding DNA: TGTGCCAGCTCATTGGGCGGGGAAGCTTTCTTT. As protein: CASSLGGEAFF.

The chain is built from TRBV28 and TRBJ1-1; a possible D gene is TRBD1 (6 bases). CDR3 length: 14 residues. V gave up 3 bases and J gave up 5 bases, with 13 bases separating them. Looked up from germline, CDR1 is MDHEN and CDR2 is SYDVKM. In DNA, the CDR3 is TGTGCCAGCAGTTTGGGCAACAGGGCGACTGAAGCTTTCTTT. It encodes CASSLGNRATEAFF.

This chain links TRBV4-1 with TRBJ2-7, with 9 bases aligning to TRBD2. CDR1 is MGHRA and CDR2 is YSYEKL in the germline V gene. The CDR3 has 16 residues. V dropped 0 bases and J dropped 6; count of bases not matched to a gene: 9. CDR3 amino acids: CASSQDLGLAPGEQYF. The CDR3 nucleotides are TGCGCCAGCAGCCAAGATCTGGGACTAGCTCCCGGCGAGCAGTACTTC.

The chain has TRBV4-1 and TRBJ2-7, with 15 bases aligning to TRBD2. The CDR3 length is 17 residues. CDR1 is MGHRA and CDR2 is YSYEKL in the germline V gene. J lost 6 bases, V lost 3 bases, and 9 bases had no gene match. CDR3 in DNA: TGCGCCAGCAGCCAGAGGGGGACTAGCGGGAGGTCGAGCGAGCAGTACTTC. It yields the protein CASSQRGTSGRSSEQYF.

This CDR3 is CASSYGTGSSGETQYF. CDR3 DNA sequence: TGTGCCAGCAGTTACGGCACAGGGAGTTCGGGGGAGACCCAGTACTTC. The genes are TRBV6-5 and TRBJ2-5; D might be TRBD1 (6 bases). Germline CDR1 reads MNHEY; CDR2 reads SVGAGI. V was shortened by 2 bases and J by 5 bases, with 18 bases between the two germline ends. The CDR3 runs 16 residues.

The chain recombines TRBV2 with TRBJ2-1; D is uncertain. V lost 2 bases to trimming and J lost 6 bases, with 5 bases between them. The germline V gene has CDR1 SNHLY and CDR2 FYNNEI. The CDR3 extends over 12 amino acids. CDR3 sequence: CASSEWRNEQFF. CDR3 DNA: TGTGCCAGCAGTGAATGGCGCAATGAGCAGTTCTTC.

The table lists this clone with a few counts. The V gene is TRBV7-9, the J gene TRBJ2-5; TRBD1 agrees at 8 bases. CDR3 size: 17 residues. Germline V CDR1 and CDR2: SEHNR, FQNEAQ (reference sequence). V lost 2 bases and J lost 4; bases outside the gene matches: 12. Here the CDR3 reads CASSLFDRGTSPETQYF. In DNA, the CDR3 is TGTGCCAGCAGCTTATTTGACAGGGGAACCTCCCCAGAGACCCAGTACTTC. Using reference TRBV7-9 and TRBJ2-5 for the parts outside the CDR3, the full variable domain is DTGVSQNPRHKITKRGQNVTFRCDPISEHNRLYWYRQTLGQGPEFLTYFQNEAQLEKSRLLSDRFSAERPKGSFSTLEIQRTEQGDSAMYLCASSLFDRGTSPETQYFGPGTRLLVL.